The 15 T cell receptor beta chains reported below all come from one sample, sequenced in a study of shared clonotypes between healthy human individuals. Some clones are missing from TCRdb's copy, which holds only in-frame ones; the method was immunoSEQ multiplex PCR. The sample yields about 980,000 clones, approximately 76% seen once. Source material: memory CD4+ T cells sorted from blood. Subset in this sample: CD45RA-negative fraction. These receptors were taken from a man aged 18-30 years in good health.

The V and J genes are TRBV4-1 and TRBJ2-5; D assignment may be TRBD1 or TRBD2 (5 bases each). Germline V gene data show CDR1 as MGHRA and CDR2 as YSYEKL. Trimming stripped 0 bases from V and 7 bases from J, with 18 bases between. This CDR3 spans 16 amino acids. For the CDR3, the DNA is TGCGCCAGCAGCCAAGAGTTTGGGGCGGGCGGCGGGACCCAGTACTTC. This sequence encodes CASSQEFGAGGGTQYF.

This clone was counted a single time. The genes are TRBV5-6 and TRBJ2-1, with a weak D call TRBD1 (6 bases). The germline CDR1 and CDR2 sequences are SGHDT and YYEEEE. This CDR3 has 17 amino acids. V lost 3 bases, J lost 5 bases, and 21 bases lay in between. CDR3 sequence reads: CASSSPRGYQFNNEQFF. The CDR3 nucleotides are TGTGCCAGCAGCTCCCCGAGGGGGTACCAATTTAACAATGAGCAGTTCTTC. Full variable domain (remainder filled in from reference TRBV5-6 and TRBJ2-1): DAGVTQSPTHLIKTRGQQVTLRCSPKSGHDTVSWYQQALGQGPQFIFQYYEEEERQRGNFPDRFSGHQFPNYSSELNVNALLLGDSALYLCASSSPRGYQFNNEQFFGPGTRLTVL.

This clone has just a few counts. This chain connects TRBV19 to TRBJ1-1, with D uncertain. The germline gives CDR1 LNHDA, CDR2 SQIVND (reference sequence). Trimming took off 6 bases at V and 3 bases at J, with 14 bases between the two ends. The CDR3 is 14 amino acids. The CDR3 loop reads CASRPSIGYTEAFF. CDR3 in DNA: TGTGCCAGTAGACCTTCGATAGGCTACACTGAAGCTTTCTTT.

The chain joins TRBV4-2 to TRBJ2-3; D unclear. Looked up from germline, CDR1 is LGHNA and CDR2 is YNFKEQ. Trimming left V 1 base short and J 4 bases short, with 9 bases between. The CDR3 length is 14 residues. CDR3 nucleotide sequence: TGTGCCAGCAGCCAAGGGTTAGGTGCAGATACGCAGTATTTT. It yields the protein CASSQGLGADTQYF.

This clone showed up just once. The chain has TRBV28 and TRBJ1-6; D remains unclear. The CDR3 is 15 amino acids. Looked up from germline, CDR1 is MDHEN and CDR2 is SYDVKM. The V end was cut by 7 bases, the J end by 6 bases, with 16 bases between. The CDR3: CASTYNTAPNSPLHF. DNA of the CDR3: TGTGCCAGCACCTACAACACAGCTCCTAATTCACCCCTCCACTTT.

The chain recombines TRBV7-6 with TRBJ2-7; 11 bases map to TRBD2. Per the germline V gene, CDR1 is SGHVS and CDR2 is FNYEAQ. J was trimmed by 3 bases and V by 5 bases; bases with no gene match: 3. CDR3 length equals 14 residues. CDR3 bases: TGTGCCAGCAGCCCCCTAGCGGGAGGCTACGAGCAGTACTTC. This gives the protein CASSPLAGGYEQYF.

This clone was detected ten times or more. As DNA, the CDR3 is TGTGCCAGCAGCGGTGGGCGATCCTACAATGAGCAGTTCTTC. Protein: CASSGGRSYNEQFF. J is TRBJ2-1 and V is TRBV9; D remains ambiguous. V was trimmed by 3 bases and J by 1 base, leaving 8 bases between them. This CDR3 is built from 14 residues. Germline loops: CDR1 SGDLS, CDR2 YYNGEE.

V and J are TRBV18 and TRBJ1-2; tentative D call: TRBD1 (6 bases). The CDR3 is 12 amino acids. V lost 8 bases and J lost 5, with 12 bases in between. CDR1 is KGHSH, CDR2 LQKENI, per germline. The CDR3 spells CASAYREYGYTF. CDR3 nucleotides: TGTGCCAGCGCGTACAGGGAGTATGGCTACACCTTC. The whole variable domain, filled in from reference TRBV18 and TRBJ1-2, reads NAGVMQNPRHLVRRRGQEARLRCSPMKGHSHVYWYRQLPEEGLKFMVYLQKENIIDESGMPKERFSAEFPKEGPSILRIQQVVRGDSAAYFCASAYREYGYTFGSGTRLTVV.

A few counts support this clone. V usage is TRBV5-1 and J usage is TRBJ2-5; D gene uncertain. V was trimmed by 2 bases and J by 9 bases, leaving 20 bases between them. This CDR3 region has 15 residues. From germline, CDR1 is SGHRS and CDR2 YFSETQ. CDR3 sequence: CASSFQGMGSGAQYF. CDR3 DNA sequence: TGCGCCAGCAGCTTCCAAGGGATGGGGTCTGGGGCCCAGTACTTC. Full variable domain (remainder filled in from reference TRBV5-1 and TRBJ2-5): KAGVTQTPRYLIKTRGQQVTLSCSPISGHRSVSWYQQTPGQGLQFLFEYFSETQRNKGNFPGRFSGRQFSNSRSEMNVSTLELGDSALYLCASSFQGMGSGAQYFGPGTRLLVL.

The chain joins TRBV5-6 to TRBJ2-6; no clear D. This CDR3 spans 15 amino acids. The germline gives CDR1 SGHDT, CDR2 YYEEEE. V was cut by 4 bases and J by 0 bases, with 8 bases left in between. The CDR3 nucleotides read TGTGCCAGCAGCCTTGTCCACTCTGGGGCCAACGTCCTGACTTTC. Translated: CASSLVHSGANVLTF. The variable domain in full, completed from reference TRBV5-6 and TRBJ2-6, reads DAGVTQSPTHLIKTRGQQVTLRCSPKSGHDTVSWYQQALGQGPQFIFQYYEEEERQRGNFPDRFSGHQFPNYSSELNVNALLLGDSALYLCASSLVHSGANVLTFGAGSRLTVL.

This chain joins TRBV7-6 and TRBJ1-5; D possibly corresponds to TRBD1 (6 bases). The CDR3 runs to 14 residues. V lost 0 bases and J lost 7, with 10 bases in between. Germline CDR1 is SGHVS and CDR2 is FNYEAQ. In nucleotides, the CDR3 is TGTGCCAGCAGCTTAGCTCAGGGGAGCCAGCCCCAGCATTTT. Translation: CASSLAQGSQPQHF.

The chain combines TRBV9 with TRBJ2-7; 10 nucleotides align to TRBD2. V shed 1 base, J shed 2 bases, and the junction held 6 bases outside the gene matches. Germline V gene lookup returns CDR1 SGDLS and CDR2 YYNGEE. The CDR3 totals 16 residues. CDR3 coding DNA: TGTGCCAGCAGCGTAAGGGAGAGCGGGGGGGCCTACGAGCAGTACTTC. It is translated as CASSVRESGGAYEQYF.

This clone was seen just once. This chain joins TRBV4-1 and TRBJ1-4, with D unresolved. Germline V gives CDR1 MGHRA, CDR2 YSYEKL. V dropped 4 bases and J dropped 2 bases, with 11 bases sitting between them. This CDR3 spans 15 amino acids. CDR3: CASSPRFGTNEKLFF. In DNA form, the CDR3 reads TGCGCCAGCAGCCCTCGGTTCGGCACTAATGAAAAACTGTTTTTT.

The CDR3 loop reads CASSAFWTSGMNEQFF. The CDR3 nucleotides are TGTGCCAGCAGCGCTTTCTGGACTAGCGGGATGAATGAGCAGTTCTTC. The chain links TRBV9 to TRBJ2-1; TRBD2 aligns across 12 bases. CDR1 and CDR2 from the germline V gene are SGDLS and YYNGEE. J was trimmed by 7 bases and V by 3 bases; bases with no gene match: 8. The CDR3 loop spans 16 amino acids.

Notes on this clone: The same CDR3 is also encoded by other DNA sequences in this sample. The genes are TRBV6-5 and TRBJ2-2, with D unclear. The CDR3 runs to 12 residues. Per germline, CDR1 MNHEY and CDR2 SVGAGI. Trimming cost V 0 bases and J 6 bases, with 2 bases left between them. This chain's CDR3 is CASSYSAGELFF. In nucleotides, the CDR3 is TGTGCCAGCAGTTACTCCGCCGGGGAGCTGTTTTTT.